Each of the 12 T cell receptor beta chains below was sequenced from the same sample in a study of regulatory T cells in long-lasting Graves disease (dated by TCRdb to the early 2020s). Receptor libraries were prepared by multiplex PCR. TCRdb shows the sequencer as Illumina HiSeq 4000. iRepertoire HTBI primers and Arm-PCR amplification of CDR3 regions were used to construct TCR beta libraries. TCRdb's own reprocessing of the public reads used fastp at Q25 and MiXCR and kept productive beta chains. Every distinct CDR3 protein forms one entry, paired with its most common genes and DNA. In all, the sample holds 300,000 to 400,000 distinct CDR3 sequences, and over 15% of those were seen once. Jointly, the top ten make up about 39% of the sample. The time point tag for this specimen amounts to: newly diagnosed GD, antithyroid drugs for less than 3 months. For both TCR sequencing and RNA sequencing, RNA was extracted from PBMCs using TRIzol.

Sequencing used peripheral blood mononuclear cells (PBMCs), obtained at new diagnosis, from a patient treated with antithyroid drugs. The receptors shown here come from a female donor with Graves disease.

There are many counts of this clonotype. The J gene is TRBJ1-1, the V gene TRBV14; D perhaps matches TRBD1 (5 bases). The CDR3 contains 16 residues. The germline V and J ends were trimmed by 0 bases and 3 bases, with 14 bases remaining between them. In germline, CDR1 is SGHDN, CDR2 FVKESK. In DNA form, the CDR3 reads TGTGCCAGCAGCCAAGATCTCCAGGGAGGGTACACTGAAGCTTTCTTT. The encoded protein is CASSQDLQGGYTEAFF.

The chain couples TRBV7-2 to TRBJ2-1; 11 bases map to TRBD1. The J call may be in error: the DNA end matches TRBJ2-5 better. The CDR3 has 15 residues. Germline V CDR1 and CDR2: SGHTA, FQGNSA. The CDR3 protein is CASSLGQGGQRTQYF. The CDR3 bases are TGTGCCAGCAGCCTGGGACAGGGGGGCCAACGGACCCAGTACTTC.

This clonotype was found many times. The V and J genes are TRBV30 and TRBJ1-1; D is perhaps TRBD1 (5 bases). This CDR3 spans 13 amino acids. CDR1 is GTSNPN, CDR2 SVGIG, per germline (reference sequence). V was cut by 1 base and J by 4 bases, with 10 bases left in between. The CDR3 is CAWSAVTATEAFF. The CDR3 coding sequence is TGTGCCTGGAGTGCTGTGACAGCCACTGAAGCTTTCTTT.

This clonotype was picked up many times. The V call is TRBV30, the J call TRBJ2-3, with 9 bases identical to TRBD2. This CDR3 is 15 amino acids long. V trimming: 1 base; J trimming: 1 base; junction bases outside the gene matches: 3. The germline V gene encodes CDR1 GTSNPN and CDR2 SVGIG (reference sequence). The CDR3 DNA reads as TGTGCCTGGAGTGGGGGACTAGCTGGCACAGATACGCAGTATTTT. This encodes CAWSGGLAGTDTQYF.

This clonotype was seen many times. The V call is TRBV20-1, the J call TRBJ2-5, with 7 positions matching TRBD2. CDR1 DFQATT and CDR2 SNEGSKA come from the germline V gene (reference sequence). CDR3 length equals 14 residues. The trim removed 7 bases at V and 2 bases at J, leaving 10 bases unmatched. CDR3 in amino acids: CSVRDYERQETQYF. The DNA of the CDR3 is TGCAGTGTTCGGGACTATGAGCGTCAAGAGACCCAGTACTTC.

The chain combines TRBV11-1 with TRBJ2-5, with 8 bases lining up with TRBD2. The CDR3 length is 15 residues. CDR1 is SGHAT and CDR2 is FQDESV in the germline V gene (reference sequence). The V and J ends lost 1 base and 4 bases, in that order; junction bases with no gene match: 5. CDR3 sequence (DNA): TGTGCCAGCAGCTTAGTAGCGGGACCTCGAGAGACCCAGTACTTC. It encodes CASSLVAGPRETQYF.

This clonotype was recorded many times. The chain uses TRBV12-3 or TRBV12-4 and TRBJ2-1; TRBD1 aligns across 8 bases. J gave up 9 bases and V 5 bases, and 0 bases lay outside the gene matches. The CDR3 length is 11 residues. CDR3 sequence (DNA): TGTGCCAGCAGTGACAGGGGTGAGCAGTTCTTC. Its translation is CASSDRGEQFF.

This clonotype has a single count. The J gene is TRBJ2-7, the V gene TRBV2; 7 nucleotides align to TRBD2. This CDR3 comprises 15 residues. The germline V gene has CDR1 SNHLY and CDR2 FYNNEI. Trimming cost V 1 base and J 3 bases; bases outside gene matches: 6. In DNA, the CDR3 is TGTGCCAGCAGTGAAGGGCGGCTAGCGGACTACGAGCAGTACTTC. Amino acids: CASSEGRLADYEQYF.

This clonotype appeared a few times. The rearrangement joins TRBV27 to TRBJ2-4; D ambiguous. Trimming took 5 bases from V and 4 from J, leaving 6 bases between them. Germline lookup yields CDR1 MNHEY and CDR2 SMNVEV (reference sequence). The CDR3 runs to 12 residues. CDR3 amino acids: CASSTGKNIQYF. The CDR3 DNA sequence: TGTGCCAGCAGTACTGGAAAAAACATTCAGTACTTC.

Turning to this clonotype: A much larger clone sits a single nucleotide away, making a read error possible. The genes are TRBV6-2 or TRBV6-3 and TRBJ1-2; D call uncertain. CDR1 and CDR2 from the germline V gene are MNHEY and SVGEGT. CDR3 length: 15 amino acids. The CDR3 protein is CASSQAAGDNYGHTF. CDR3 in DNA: TGTGCCAGCAGTCAGGCGGCAGGAGATAACTATGGCCACACCTTC.

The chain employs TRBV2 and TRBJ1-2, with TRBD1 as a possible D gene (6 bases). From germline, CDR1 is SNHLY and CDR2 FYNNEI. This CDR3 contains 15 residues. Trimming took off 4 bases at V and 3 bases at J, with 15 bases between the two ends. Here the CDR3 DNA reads TGTGCCAGCAGTGCACCCCAGGCAGGGGACTATGGCTACACCTTC. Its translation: CASSAPQAGDYGYTF.

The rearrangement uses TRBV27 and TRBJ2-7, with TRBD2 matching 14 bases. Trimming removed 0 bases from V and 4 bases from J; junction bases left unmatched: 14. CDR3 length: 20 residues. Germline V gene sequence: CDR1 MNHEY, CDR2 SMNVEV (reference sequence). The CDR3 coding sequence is TGTGCCAGCAGTTTATCCCGGACTAGCGGGAGGCCCTCCCTTGTTTACGAGCAGTACTTC. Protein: CASSLSRTSGRPSLVYEQYF.